The clone carrying this T cell receptor beta chain was seen more than once but under ten times. What it binds is unknown. Germline CDR1 LGHDT, CDR2 YNNKEL (reference sequence). The CDR3 is 14 amino acids. V lost 2 bases, J lost 7 bases, and 12 bases lay in between. This entry comes from a study of blood T cells in healthy people across ages. Study-wide findings and caveats: Donor CMV status was unknown, possibly confounding expanded clonotype changes.

Primed by a sample-barcoded 5' primer and a J-beta primer mix, a second PCR proceeded for about 7 to 11 cycles. TCRdb re-called the 5' RACE reads through MiXCR, storing one row per CDR3 protein. The profile shows roughly 680,000 distinct CDR3 sequences, over 20% of them singletons. This sequence originates from a man in his 70s in good health. The sequenced sample was blood. The J gene is TRBJ1-5, the V gene TRBV3-1, with D maybe TRBD1 (6 bases). CDR3 nucleotide sequence: TGTGCCAGCAGCCAACCAGGGGACGGGCAGCCCCAGCATTTT. Translated, it gives CASSQPGDGQPQHF.